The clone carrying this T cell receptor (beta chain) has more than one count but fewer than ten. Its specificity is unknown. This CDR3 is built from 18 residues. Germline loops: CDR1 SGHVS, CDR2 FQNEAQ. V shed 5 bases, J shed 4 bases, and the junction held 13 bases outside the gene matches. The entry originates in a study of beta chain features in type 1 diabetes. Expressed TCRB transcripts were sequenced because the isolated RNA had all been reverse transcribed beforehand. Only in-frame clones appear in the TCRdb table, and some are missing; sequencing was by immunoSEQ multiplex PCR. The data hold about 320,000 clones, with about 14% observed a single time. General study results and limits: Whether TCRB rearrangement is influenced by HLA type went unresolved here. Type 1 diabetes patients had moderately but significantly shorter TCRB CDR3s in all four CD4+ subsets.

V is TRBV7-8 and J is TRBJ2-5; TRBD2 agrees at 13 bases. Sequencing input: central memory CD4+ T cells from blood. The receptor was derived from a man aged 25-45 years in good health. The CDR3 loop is CASSHRLAGGRRRETQYF. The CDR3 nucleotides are TGTGCCAGCAGCCATAGACTAGCGGGGGGCCGAAGGAGAGAGACCCAGTACTTC.